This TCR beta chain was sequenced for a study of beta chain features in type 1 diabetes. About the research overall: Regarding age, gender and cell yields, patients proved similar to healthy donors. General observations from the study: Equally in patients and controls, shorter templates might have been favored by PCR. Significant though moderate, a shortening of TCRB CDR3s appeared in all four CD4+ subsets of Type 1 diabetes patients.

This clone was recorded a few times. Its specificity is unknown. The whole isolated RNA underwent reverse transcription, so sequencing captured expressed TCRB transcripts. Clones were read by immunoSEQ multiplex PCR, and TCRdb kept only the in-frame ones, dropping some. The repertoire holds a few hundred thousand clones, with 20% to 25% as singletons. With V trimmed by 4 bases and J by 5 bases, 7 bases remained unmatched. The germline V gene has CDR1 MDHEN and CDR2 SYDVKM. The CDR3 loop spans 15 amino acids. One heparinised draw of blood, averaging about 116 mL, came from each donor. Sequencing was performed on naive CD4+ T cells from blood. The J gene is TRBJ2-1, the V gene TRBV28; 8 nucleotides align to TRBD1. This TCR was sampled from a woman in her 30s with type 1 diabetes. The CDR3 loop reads CASSSYRGKHNEQFF. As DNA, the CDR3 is TGTGCCAGCAGTTCGTACAGGGGGAAGCACAATGAGCAGTTCTTC.